This record covers a single T cell receptor beta chain. The antigen is not known. The CDR3 extends over 14 amino acids. With 5 bases removed from V and 2 bases from J, the gap between germline ends came to 9 bases. CDR1 is MRHNA and CDR2 is SNTAGT in the germline V gene. In the PCR, 60 Vbeta and 13 Jbeta primers were used. Data came from immunoSEQ multiplex PCR; TCRdb stores just in-frame clones and leaves some out. The repertoire holds about 160,000 clones, 65% to 80% seen once, with 2.5% to 3% in the top ten. The sample originates from a study of cytomegalovirus exposure and HLA in healthy donors. Overall study results and limits: Earlier analysis yielded a pattern in which most TCR beta V segments were productive about 90% or about 30% of the time. Donors were assumed by presence/absence analyses to have roughly uniform sequencing depth. According to the study, about 180 TCR beta chains were cytomegalovirus-associated.

The chain employs TRBV6-4 and TRBJ2-2; weak D call: TRBD1 (5 bases). The sequence came from a woman aged 50 to 65 in good health and CMV-seropositive. What was sequenced was PBMCs. The CDR3, as DNA: TGTGCCAGCAGTCAGGGTATAAACACCGGGGAGCTGTTTTTT. This encodes CASSQGINTGELFF.